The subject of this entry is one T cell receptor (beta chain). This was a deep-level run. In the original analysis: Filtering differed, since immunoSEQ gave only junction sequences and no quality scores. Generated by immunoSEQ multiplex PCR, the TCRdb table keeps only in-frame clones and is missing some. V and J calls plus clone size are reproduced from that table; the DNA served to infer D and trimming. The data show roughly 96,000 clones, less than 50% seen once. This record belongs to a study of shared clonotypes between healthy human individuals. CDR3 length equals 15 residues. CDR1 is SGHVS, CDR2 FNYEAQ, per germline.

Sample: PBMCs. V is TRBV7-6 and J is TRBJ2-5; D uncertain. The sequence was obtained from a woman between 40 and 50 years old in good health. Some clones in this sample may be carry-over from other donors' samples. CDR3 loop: CAAPQCAGCEETQYF. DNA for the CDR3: TGTGCAGCGCCCCAATGCGCAGGATGTGAAGAGACCCAGTACTTC.